These T cell receptor beta chains were read from a single sample in a study of control samples from healthy donors and cancer patients. Assay: immunoSEQ multiplex PCR; the TCRdb copy retains only in-frame clones and omits some. The sample shows roughly 200,000 clones, roughly 94% of them seen only once. Sequencing was carried out using blood. The origin of the receptors is a man aged 50 or older in good health. Each CDR3 is given with its conserved first and last residue. The order of the fields is D gene, V gene, clone size, J gene, CDR3 DNA, CDR3 protein. A D gene is named only where the DNA matches it firmly. Clone sizes are given selectively: once, few, many, or a class where the clone is expanded.

>-|TRBV28|-|TRBJ1-6
TGTGCCAGCAGTTTAAAAACAGTAGGGGATAATTCACCCCTCCACTTT
CASSLKTVGDNSPLHF
>-|TRBV27|-|TRBJ2-7
TGTGCCAGCAGTTGGGCAGGGAGCTCCTACGAGCAGTACTTC
CASSWAGSSYEQYF
>-|TRBV7-2|-|TRBJ1-2
TGTGCCAGCAGCTCCTTTCCCGGCGGGGGGCGTGACTATGGCTACACCTTC
CASSSFPGGGRDYGYTF
>-|TRBV18|-|TRBJ1-1
TGTGCCAGCTCTACAACGGAACAGGCTGAAGCTTTCTTT
CASSTTEQAEAFF
>-|TRBV10-3|-|TRBJ1-1
TGTGCCATCAGACAGATGAACACTGAAGCTTTCTTT
CAIRQMNTEAFF
>-|TRBV11-2|once|TRBJ2-5
TGTGCCAGCAGCTTCCGGGGCGTAGAGGGGGAGACCCAGTACTTC
CASSFRGVEGETQYF
>-|TRBV19|once|TRBJ2-3
TGTGCCAGTAGTATACGGGTCACTTCCACAGATACGCAGTATTTT
CASSIRVTSTDTQYF
>-|TRBV5-1|-|TRBJ1-4
TGCGCCAGCAGCTTATTAACAGCGACTAATGAAAAACTGTTTTTT
CASSLLTATNEKLFF
>TRBD1|TRBV16|-|TRBJ1-5
TGTGCCAGCAGCACGGCGGACAGGGGGCTACGGCAGCCCCAGCATTTT
CASSTADRGLRQPQHF
>-|TRBV28|-|TRBJ2-1
TGTGCCAGCAGTTTATTTGGGCTGGGGAACAATGAGCAGTTCTTC
CASSLFGLGNNEQFF
>TRBD1|TRBV9|-|TRBJ2-2
TGTGCCAGCAGCGACGGACAGGGTGGCACCGGGGAGCTGTTTTTT
CASSDGQGGTGELFF
>-|TRBV5-4|once|TRBJ2-1
TGTGCCAGCAGCTTGGGTGGGACATCCTACAATGAGCAGTTCTTC
CASSLGGTSYNEQFF
>TRBD1|TRBV13|-|TRBJ2-2
TGTGCCAGCAGTCTGGCTTACAGGGGGACGGCCGGGGAGCTGTTTTTT
CASSLAYRGTAGELFF
>-|TRBV7-8|-|TRBJ2-7
TGTGCCAGCAGCTTACCGGAACGACCCTACGAGCAGTACTTC
CASSLPERPYEQYF
>-|TRBV4-1|-|TRBJ1-3
TGCGCCAGCAGCCAAGGACAGGCGAGCTCTGGAAACACCATATATTTT
CASSQGQASSGNTIYF
>-|TRBV28|-|TRBJ1-2
TGTGCCAGCAGTTTGAGTAACTATGGCTACACCTTC
CASSLSNYGYTF
>-|TRBV18|-|TRBJ1-5
TGTGCCAGCTCACCGCCAAATCAGCCCCAGCATTTT
CASSPPNQPQHF
>-|TRBV5-1|-|TRBJ1-4
TGCGCCAGCAGCTTGGAGGCAGGGATAAAAGGAGAACTGTTTTTT
CASSLEAGIKGELFF
>-|TRBV6-5|-|TRBJ1-1
TGTGCCAGCAGCACCCCCGCGGCGGCTGAAGCTTTCTTT
CASSTPAAAEAFF
>-|TRBV7-2|-|TRBJ2-3
TGTGCCAGCAGCTTGGAGGCTAGAGATTCTTATACGCAGTATTTT
CASSLEARDSYTQYF
>-|TRBV5-1|-|TRBJ1-1
TGCGCCAGCAGCTCCCAAGGGACACAGAACACTGAAGCTTTCTTT
CASSSQGTQNTEAFF
>-|TRBV5-4|-|TRBJ1-3
TGTGCCAGCAGCGGGGACCAGAGCTCTGGAAACACCATATATTTT
CASSGDQSSGNTIYF
>-|TRBV5-1|once|TRBJ2-1
TGCGCCAGCAGCATCGACAGGTGGGATGAGCAGTTCTTC
CASSIDRWDEQFF